Following are 26 T cell receptor beta chains from one sample sequenced in a study of T-cell reconstitution after alpha-beta-depleted transplantation in children. It was with unique molecular identifiers that the TCRbeta library was prepared. MiXCR was run by TCRdb on the PCR reads, yielding one entry per CDR3 protein. This table holds about 77,000 distinct CDR3 sequences, 15% to 20% found once. Source: PBMCs, mostly from graft donor cells, taken 360 days after TCRalphabeta/CD19-depleted stem cell transplant. These receptors all stem from a male patient under 10 years old who had a stem cell transplant for acute lymphoblastic leukemia, so the T cells may come from the graft donor.

The chain links TRBV28 to TRBJ1-1; D is uncertain. The V end was cut by 8 bases, the J end by 0 bases, with 7 bases between. CDR3 length: 12 amino acids. Germline values: CDR1 MDHEN, CDR2 SYDVKM. CDR3 in amino acids: CASRTVNTEAFF. CDR3 DNA sequence: TGTGCCAGCCGTACAGTGAACACTGAAGCTTTCTTT.

V and J are TRBV28 and TRBJ2-1, with 8 positions matching TRBD1. CDR3 length equals 16 residues. In germline, CDR1 is MDHEN, CDR2 SYDVKM. Germline trimming cut 1 base from V and 0 bases from J; bases unmatched to any gene: 2. The CDR3 DNA is TGTGCCAGCAGTTTATACGGGACAGGCTCCTACAATGAGCAGTTCTTC. Residues: CASSLYGTGSYNEQFF.

The rearrangement uses TRBV12-3 or TRBV12-4 and TRBJ2-3; D not certain. The CDR3 is 15 amino acids. Trimming cost V 1 base and J 0 bases, with 8 bases left between them. The CDR3: CASSLGLYSTDTQYF. The CDR3 DNA reads as TGTGCCAGCAGTTTAGGTCTATATAGCACAGATACGCAGTATTTT.

This clonotype was seen at least ten times. The chain couples TRBV6-1 to TRBJ2-1, with D uncertain. Germline assignment: CDR1 MNHNS and CDR2 SASEGT. The CDR3 has 12 residues. V lost 2 bases, J lost 10 bases, and 9 bases lay in between. The CDR3 region is CASSELGREQFF. CDR3 nucleotides: TGTGCCAGCAGTGAATTAGGGCGGGAGCAGTTCTTC.

At least ten counts were recorded for this clonotype. V usage is TRBV10-3 and J usage is TRBJ2-7; no firm D call. The germline V gene has CDR1 ENHRY and CDR2 SYGVKD. V dropped 2 bases and J dropped 0 bases, with 5 bases sitting between them. The CDR3 runs 13 residues. The CDR3 DNA reads as TGTGCCATCAGTGAGACCCCCTCCTACGAGCAGTACTTC. It yields the protein CAISETPSYEQYF.

This clonotype was picked up a small number of times. V and J are TRBV25-1 and TRBJ2-1; D could derive from TRBD1 or TRBD2 (5 bases each). V lost 4 bases, J lost 9 bases, and 10 bases lay in between. The CDR3 has 12 residues. Germline values: CDR1 MGHDK, CDR2 SYGVNS. The CDR3 DNA reads as TGTGCCAGCAGTGCGGGACCCGGTGAGCAGTTCTTC. Translating it yields CASSAGPGEQFF.

This clonotype was detected a few times. The chain links TRBV20-1 to TRBJ2-7, with D unclear. Germline V gives CDR1 DFQATT, CDR2 SNEGSKA (reference sequence). Between the trimmed V and J ends, which lost 4 bases and 4 bases, there was a span of 14 bases. This CDR3 is built from 13 residues. The CDR3 bases are TGCAGTGCTATTCAGGAGTTAATGTACGAGCAGTACTTC. It yields the protein CSAIQELMYEQYF.

The genes are TRBV28 and TRBJ2-1, with D perhaps matching TRBD1 or TRBD2 (5 bases each). V was shortened by 5 bases and J by 6 bases, with 14 bases between the two germline ends. The CDR3 runs 14 residues. In germline, CDR1 is MDHEN, CDR2 SYDVKM. The CDR3 coding sequence is TGTGCCAGCAGTCCCCCCCCAGGGAGCAATGAGCAGTTCTTC. This codes for CASSPPPGSNEQFF.

The chain employs TRBV6-2 or TRBV6-3 and TRBJ2-2, with 13 bases aligning to TRBD2. This CDR3 has 17 amino acids. V was clipped by 5 bases and J by 6 bases; unmatched bases: 9. Germline V gives CDR1 MNHEY, CDR2 SVGEGT. The CDR3: CASSGHRTSGSSGELFF. The DNA for the CDR3 is TGTGCCAGCAGTGGTCACCGGACTAGCGGGAGTTCCGGGGAGCTGTTTTTT.

The chain uses TRBV5-1 and TRBJ1-2, with D maybe TRBD1 (5 bases). There are 14 residues in the CDR3. The ends were cut back, 4 bases at V and 5 bases at J, with 15 bases in the middle. Germline CDR1 and CDR2: SGHRS and YFSETQ. DNA of the CDR3: TGCGCCAGCAGCCCACCGGGGCCCGTATATGGCTACACCTTC. Translating it yields CASSPPGPVYGYTF.

This clonotype was found many times. The V call is TRBV29-1, the J call TRBJ1-1; TRBD1 might be the D (5 bases). This CDR3 has 13 amino acids. The V end was cut by 2 bases, the J end by 3 bases, with 10 bases between. Per the germline V gene, CDR1 is SQVTM and CDR2 is ANQGSEA. The CDR3: CSVERTRDTEAFF. CDR3 in DNA: TGCAGCGTTGAAAGGACAAGGGACACTGAAGCTTTCTTT.

This clonotype was counted at least ten times. V gene TRBV5-1 combines with J gene TRBJ2-4; TRBD1 agrees at 8 bases. J was trimmed by 1 base and V by 2 bases; bases with no gene match: 8. Germline V gene data show CDR1 as SGHRS and CDR2 as YFSETQ. The CDR3 has 17 residues. CDR3 in DNA: TGCGCCAGCAGCTTACCCCAGGGGGCTATGGCCAAAAACATTCAGTACTTC. Residues: CASSLPQGAMAKNIQYF. Full variable domain (remainder filled in from reference TRBV5-1 and TRBJ2-4): KAGVTQTPRYLIKTRGQQVTLSCSPISGHRSVSWYQQTPGQGLQFLFEYFSETQRNKGNFPGRFSGRQFSNSRSEMNVSTLELGDSALYLCASSLPQGAMAKNIQYFGAGTRLSVL.

This clonotype was detected a few times. J is TRBJ1-2 and V is TRBV12-3 or TRBV12-4; D gene uncertain. The CDR3 is 13 residues long. Trimming took 3 bases from V and 0 from J, leaving 5 bases between them. The CDR3 spells CASSFVANYGYTF. The CDR3 bases are TGTGCCAGCAGTTTCGTAGCTAACTATGGCTACACCTTC.

Regarding this clonotype: A read error may explain this, as a much larger clone is one base away. This chain uses TRBV12-3 or TRBV12-4 with TRBJ2-1; D is perhaps TRBD1 (6 bases). The CDR3 totals 15 residues. The CDR3 loop reads CASSPQYRVRNEQSF. The CDR3 DNA reads TGTGCCAGCAGTCCTCAGTACAGGGTACGGAATGAGCAGTCCTTC.

The chain uses TRBV10-3 and TRBJ2-1, with TRBD1 identical over 8 bases. Germline assignment: CDR1 ENHRY and CDR2 SYGVKD. The V gene end was trimmed by 10 bases and the J gene end by 7 bases; junction bases not matched to a gene: 9. The CDR3 is made up of 13 amino acids. The CDR3 DNA sequence: TGTGCCACCCGAGGACAGGGAACAAATGAGCAGTTCTTC. It yields the protein CATRGQGTNEQFF.

Ten or more counts support this clonotype. The chain combines TRBV13 with TRBJ2-1, with D perhaps assigned TRBD1 or TRBD2 (5 bases each). This CDR3 region has 15 residues. V lost 5 bases and J lost 0, with 11 bases in between. Germline loops: CDR1 PRHDT, CDR2 FYEKMQ (reference sequence). CDR3 protein: CASSPGASSYNEQFF. For the CDR3, the DNA is TGTGCCAGCAGCCCCGGGGCGTCCTCCTACAATGAGCAGTTCTTC.

The chain joins TRBV5-1 to TRBJ1-2; 8 bases fit TRBD1. The CDR3 spans 14 residues. V shed 2 bases, J shed 3 bases, and the junction held 3 bases outside the gene matches. Germline loops: CDR1 SGHRS, CDR2 YFSETQ. CDR3 sequence reads: CASSFRGQDYGYTF. The CDR3 nucleotides read TGCGCCAGCAGCTTCAGGGGGCAGGACTATGGCTACACCTTC.

The chain carries TRBV10-1 and TRBJ2-3; D is uncertain. V was trimmed by 5 bases and J by 5 bases, leaving 14 bases between them. Germline CDR1 reads WNHNN; CDR2 reads SYGVQD (reference sequence). The CDR3 runs to 14 residues. DNA for the CDR3: TGCGCCAGCAGTAGGAGAACCCATGGAGATACGCAGTATTTT. This gives the protein CASSRRTHGDTQYF.

This clonotype was recorded at least ten times. V is TRBV6-2 or TRBV6-3 and J is TRBJ1-5; D ambiguous. The CDR3 has 14 amino acids. V lost 2 bases to trimming and J lost 3 bases, with 8 bases between them. Germline V gives CDR1 MNHEY, CDR2 SVGEGT. CDR3 nucleotide sequence: TGTGCCAGCAGTTACGTTCCTTTCAATCAGCCCCAGCATTTT. Protein sequence: CASSYVPFNQPQHF.

This chain links TRBV7-8 with TRBJ2-7; 10 positions agree with TRBD2. Trimming took 5 bases from V and 5 from J; bases not matched to a gene: 9. The germline V gene has CDR1 SGHVS and CDR2 FQNEAQ. The CDR3 has 15 residues. CDR3 region: CASSTPGLATNEQYF. For the CDR3, the DNA is TGTGCCAGCAGCACACCGGGACTAGCGACTAACGAGCAGTACTTC.

This clonotype was observed a handful of times. V gene TRBV4-1 combines with J gene TRBJ2-7; D ambiguous. The length of the CDR3 is 13 residues. V was pared by 4 bases and J by 1 base, with 8 bases between. Germline CDR1 reads MGHRA; CDR2 reads YSYEKL. The CDR3 DNA reads as TGCGCCAGCAGCCCCAACTTGTCCTACGAGCAGTACTTC. Translated, it gives CASSPNLSYEQYF.

The chain combines TRBV6-6 with TRBJ1-1, with D possibly TRBD1 on 6 matching bases. Trimming removed 2 bases at V and 13 bases at J, with 14 bases between. This CDR3 contains 12 residues. The germline CDR1 and CDR2 sequences are MNHNY and SVGAGI (reference sequence). The CDR3: CASSYQRGGGFF. CDR3 DNA sequence: TGTGCCAGCAGTTACCAAAGGGGGGGAGGTTTCTTT.

This clonotype has only a few counts. The V and J genes are TRBV6-1 and TRBJ2-7, with a tentative D call TRBD1 (6 bases). The V end lost 5 bases, the J end lost 2 bases, and 13 bases lay between the germline ends. CDR3 size: 14 residues. CDR1 and CDR2 (germline): MNHNS, SASEGT. The CDR3 spells CASSPDRLPYEQYF. The CDR3 region has the DNA TGTGCCAGCAGTCCAGACAGGCTTCCCTACGAGCAGTACTTC.

This clonotype showed up many times. V gene TRBV5-1 combines with J gene TRBJ2-7; D possibly corresponds to TRBD1 (5 bases). V was shortened by 2 bases and J by 4 bases, with 10 bases between the two germline ends. The V gene's germline CDR1 is SGHRS and CDR2 YFSETQ. The CDR3 covers 13 residues. The CDR3 sequence: CASSLRTSYEQYF. Written as DNA, the CDR3 is TGCGCCAGCAGCTTAAGGACATCTTACGAGCAGTACTTC. Supplemented by reference TRBV5-1 and TRBJ2-7, the full variable domain reads KAGVTQTPRYLIKTRGQQVTLSCSPISGHRSVSWYQQTPGQGLQFLFEYFSETQRNKGNFPGRFSGRQFSNSRSEMNVSTLELGDSALYLCASSLRTSYEQYFGPGTRLTVT.

The chain uses TRBV20-1 and TRBJ2-7; D uncertain. Trimming took 5 bases from V and 2 from J, leaving 10 bases between them. CDR1 and CDR2 (germline): DFQATT, SNEGSKA (reference sequence). The CDR3 is 12 amino acids. The CDR3 DNA reads TGCAGTGCTTTGACACCTCCCTACGAGCAGTACTTC. This gives the protein CSALTPPYEQYF.

The chain employs TRBV20-1 and TRBJ2-5; no clear D gene. Trimming shortened V by 3 bases and J by 0 bases, and 11 bases separated the two germline ends. CDR3 size: 14 residues. Per the germline V gene, CDR1 is DFQATT and CDR2 is SNEGSKA (reference sequence). The CDR3 spells CSASFYIHQETQYF. DNA for the CDR3: TGCAGTGCTAGTTTCTACATACACCAAGAGACCCAGTACTTC.